This T cell receptor beta chain originates from a study of blood T cell repertoires in COVID-19. Study as a whole: Whether acute or convalescent, the COVID-19 samples came from the United States, Italy and Spain. The cDNA or gDNA used as material had been derived from T cells, B-cell-depleted T cells, or PBMCs.

The length of the CDR3 is 14 residues. CDR1 is MGHRA, CDR2 YSYEKL, per germline. Trimming took off 6 bases at V and 5 bases at J, with 16 bases between the two ends. Source study methods: Estimation of nucleated cell counts was performed using reference gene primer amplification. Using immunoSEQ multiplex PCR, the repertoire was profiled, and TCRdb retains in-frame clones only, with some absent. V and J calls and clone size are copied from that table; D and trimming were computed from the DNA. The sample lists about 140,000 clones, more than 70% seen once, with around 8.2% in the top ten. Sequenced: peripheral blood. This receptor was identified in a woman aged 55-69 years with acute or convalescent COVID-19. J is TRBJ2-5 and V is TRBV4-1, with D possibly TRBD2 on 7 matching bases. The CDR3 loop is CASSLGGREETQYF. For the CDR3, the DNA is TGCGCCAGCAGTCTGGGGGGGCGCGAGGAGACCCAGTACTTC.